This T cell receptor (beta chain) was recorded in a study of blood T cell repertoires in COVID-19. Seattle cases were enrolled at active infection and followed longitudinally. TCRdb keeps only in-frame clones here, not all; method: immunoSEQ multiplex PCR. The profile shows around 68,000 clones, about 86% of them singletons. This clonotype was obtained from a middle-aged man with COVID-19, enrolled during active disease. The sequenced sample was peripheral blood.

CDR3 residues: CASSLAPGQRMPSPLHF. CDR3 nucleotides: TGCGCCAGCAGCTTGGCCCCGGGACAGAGGATGCCTTCACCCCTCCACTTT. V and J are TRBV5-1 and TRBJ1-6; the match to TRBD1 covers 7 bases. Germline CDR1 and CDR2: SGHRS and YFSETQ. The CDR3 has 17 residues. Losses at the gene ends were 0 bases for V and 9 bases for J; bases not matched to a gene: 12.